These T cell receptor beta chains were read from a single sample in a study of T cell repertoires in ileal Crohn's disease. The method was immunoSEQ multiplex PCR; TCRdb's version includes in-frame clones alone and lacks a portion of them. This sample has 10,000 to 15,000 clones; 65% to 85% occur once, and the top ten carry roughly 17%. The sequencing sample was made of ileal tissue. The receptors were sampled from an adult with Crohn's disease. The CDR3 runs from the conserved cysteine through the conserved F or W. The D gene is left open where the match is weak. Size values are once, few and many counts, or a class for expanded clones, and some rows have none.

size	D	V	J	length	CDR3	DNA
NA	TRBD1	TRBV6-5	TRBJ2-5	13	CASSRDRQETQYF	TGTGCCAGCAGTCGGGACAGACAAGAGACCCAGTACTTC
NA	NA	TRBV6-6	TRBJ2-7	11	CASSYPAGRYF	TGTGCCAGCAGTTACCCGGCGGGGCGGTACTTC
NA	TRBD1	TRBV19	TRBJ2-7	13	CASGSGQGYEQYF	TGTGCCAGTGGGTCGGGACAGGGATACGAGCAGTACTTC
NA	NA	TRBV18	TRBJ1-4	15	CASSPAWGRDEKLFF	TGTGCCAGCTCCCCGGCCTGGGGGCGGGATGAAAAACTGTTTTTT
NA	NA	TRBV11-3	TRBJ2-5	13	CASSLMEGETQYF	TGTGCCAGCAGCCTGATGGAGGGGGAGACCCAGTACTTC
NA	NA	TRBV7-2	TRBJ1-3	13	CASSGRGGNTIYF	TGTGCCAGCAGCGGCAGGGGAGGAAACACCATATATTTT
NA	TRBD2	TRBV4-2	TRBJ2-1	14	CASSQEGGRGEQFF	TGTGCCAGCAGCCAAGAGGGCGGGCGGGGGGAGCAGTTCTTC
NA	TRBD2	TRBV15	TRBJ2-1	17	CATSRDTSGRVHNEQFF	TGTGCCACCAGCAGAGATACTAGCGGGAGAGTGCACAATGAGCAGTTCTTC
once	TRBD1	TRBV10-3	TRBJ1-2	12	CAIPDREQGYTF	TGTGCCATACCGGACAGGGAACAGGGCTACACCTTC
NA	TRBD2	TRBV9	TRBJ2-5	14	CASSSSGNWETQYF	TGTGCCAGCAGCTCGAGCGGGAACTGGGAGACCCAGTACTTC
few	NA	TRBV5-1	TRBJ2-1	13	CASSRQVSNEQFF	TGCGCCAGCAGTAGACAGGTTTCCAATGAGCAGTTCTTC
NA	TRBD2	TRBV30	TRBJ2-3	15	CAFQIPGLVTDTQYF	TGTGCCTTCCAGATACCGGGACTAGTTACAGATACGCAGTATTTT
once	NA	TRBV7-2	TRBJ2-2	14	CASSLAMSAGELFF	TGTGCCAGCAGCTTAGCTATGTCAGCCGGGGAGCTGTTTTTT
NA	NA	TRBV5-6	TRBJ1-5	15	CASSLTGSGNQPQHF	TGTGCCAGCAGCTTGACAGGGAGTGGGAATCAGCCCCAGCATTTT